A single sample is the source of the 28 T cell receptor beta chains below, sequenced in a study of human T cells and chemical hapten exposure. TCRdb ran MiXCR on the RACE reads and lists one entry per CDR3 protein. The repertoire holds tens of thousands of distinct CDR3 sequences, with 7.5% to 10% as singletons. Time point in this sample: patch test 2, 6 weeks after DPC sensitization. The treatment denotes: therapeutic diphenylcyclopropenone sensitization with weekly scalp DPC. The specimen comprised whole blood, sampled in connection with sensitization to the hapten diphenylcyclopropenone (DPC). Receptors were obtained from a man younger than 45 with alopecia areata. Some clones in this sample may be carry-over from other donors' samples.

This clonotype was detected a few times. The chain employs TRBV2 and TRBJ2-3, with 7 bases that match TRBD2. The length of the CDR3 is 16 residues. Germline V gene lookup returns CDR1 SNHLY and CDR2 FYNNEI. Trimming cost V 2 bases and J 4 bases; bases outside gene matches: 9. The CDR3 bases are TGTGCCAGCAGTGAACGGCGGGAGCCTTTGCCAGATACGCAGTATTTT. Residues: CASSERREPLPDTQYF. The full variable domain, rest sourced from reference TRBV2 and TRBJ2-3, is EPEVTQTPSHQVTQMGQEVILRCVPISNHLYFYWYRQILGQKVEFLVSFYNNEISEKSEIFDDQFSVERPDGSNFTLKIRSTKLEDSAMYFCASSERREPLPDTQYFGPGTRLTVL.

This clonotype was seen ten or more times. The chain combines TRBV7-2 with TRBJ1-1; weak D call: TRBD1 (5 bases). V gave up 10 bases and J gave up 10 bases, with 19 bases separating them. Germline V gives CDR1 SGHTA, CDR2 FQGNSA. The CDR3 length is 12 residues. CDR3 protein: CAIRLSEGRAFF. CDR3 DNA sequence: TGTGCCATCCGTCTCTCCGAGGGACGAGCTTTCTTT.

This clonotype was seen repeatedly, ten times or more. V and J are TRBV13 and TRBJ2-3; 16 bases match TRBD2. Germline V gene lookup returns CDR1 PRHDT and CDR2 FYEKMQ (reference sequence). The ends lost 1 base at V and 2 bases at J; junction bases unmatched: 6. The CDR3 covers 19 residues. Here the CDR3 reads CASSLASGLAGGSTDTQYF. CDR3 nucleotide sequence: TGTGCCAGCAGCTTAGCCTCGGGACTAGCGGGGGGGTCCACAGATACGCAGTATTTT.

This chain connects TRBV5-4 to TRBJ2-7, with 8 positions matching TRBD1. CDR3 length equals 16 residues. The ends lost 0 bases at V and 2 bases at J; junction bases unmatched: 7. Germline CDR1 and CDR2: SGHNT and YYREEE (reference sequence). Written as DNA, the CDR3 is TGTGCCAGCAGCTTGGAGCCGGGACAGGCCCCCTACGAGCAGTACTTC. Residues: CASSLEPGQAPYEQYF.

This clonotype is judged medium-sized. This rearrangement joins TRBV6-2 or TRBV6-3 to TRBJ1-1; 7 positions match TRBD1. The CDR3 spans 16 residues. J gave up 5 bases and V 7 bases, and 16 bases lay outside the gene matches. Per germline, CDR1 MNHEY and CDR2 SVGEGT. CDR3 sequence (DNA): TGTGCCAGCACCGTGACAGGGAGTAATTATCAGACTGAAGCTTTCTTT. As protein: CASTVTGSNYQTEAFF.

This clonotype was detected ten times or more. This chain uses TRBV20-1 with TRBJ2-2, with D possibly called TRBD1 or TRBD2 (5 bases each). Between the trimmed V and J ends, which lost 6 bases and 5 bases, there was a span of 19 bases. CDR3 length: 15 residues. The germline V gene encodes CDR1 DFQATT and CDR2 SNEGSKA (reference sequence). CDR3: CSANRDAQRTGELFF. Written as DNA, the CDR3 is TGCAGTGCCAATCGGGACGCTCAAAGGACCGGGGAGCTGTTTTTT.

This clonotype was recorded many times. This chain joins TRBV7-9 and TRBJ1-2; D gene uncertain. This CDR3 has 16 residues. The germline gives CDR1 SEHNR, CDR2 FQNEAQ (reference sequence). Trimming removed 5 bases from V and 1 base from J, with 17 bases in between. CDR3 sequence reads: CASSASEAEDNYGYTF. CDR3 sequence (DNA): TGTGCCAGCAGCGCCTCAGAGGCAGAGGATAACTATGGCTACACCTTC.

This clonotype was seen a few times. This rearrangement joins TRBV7-9 to TRBJ2-2, with a tentative D call TRBD2 (6 bases). V lost 2 bases to trimming and J lost 4 bases, with 14 bases between them. The CDR3 loop spans 16 amino acids. The germline gives CDR1 SEHNR, CDR2 FQNEAQ (reference sequence). CDR3 residues: CASSLSRTTSTGELFF. The DNA of the CDR3 is TGTGCCAGCAGCTTATCCAGGACTACCTCCACCGGGGAGCTGTTTTTT. Based on the CDR3 plus reference TRBV7-9 and TRBJ2-2, the full variable domain is DTGVSQNPRHKITKRGQNVTFRCDPISEHNRLYWYRQTLGQGPEFLTYFQNEAQLEKSRLLSDRFSAERPKGSFSTLEIQRTEQGDSAMYLCASSLSRTTSTGELFFGEGSRLTVL.

The chain joins TRBV11-3 to TRBJ2-5, with D possibly matching TRBD1 (6 bases). The germline V gene has CDR1 SGHNT and CDR2 YENEEA. Trimming took off 3 bases at V and 0 bases at J, with 11 bases between the two ends. This CDR3 has 15 amino acids. The CDR3 loop is CASSLYRAYQETQYF. Written as DNA, the CDR3 is TGTGCCAGCAGCTTGTACAGGGCGTACCAAGAGACCCAGTACTTC. The entire variable domain, with the rest obtained from reference TRBV11-3 and TRBJ2-5, is as follows: EAGVVQSPRYKIIEKKQPVAFWCNPISGHNTLYWYLQNLGQGPELLIRYENEEAVDDSQLPKDRFSAERLKGVDSTLKIQPAELGDSAVYLCASSLYRAYQETQYFGPGTRLLVL.

J is TRBJ2-7 and V is TRBV12-3 or TRBV12-4; TRBD1 agrees at 8 bases. The V and J ends lost 4 bases and 7 bases, in that order; junction bases with no gene match: 9. The CDR3 has 14 amino acids. CDR3 protein: CASSSEDRDWEQYF. In DNA form, the CDR3 reads TGTGCCAGCAGTTCCGAGGACAGGGATTGGGAGCAGTACTTC.

The chain joins TRBV12-3 or TRBV12-4 to TRBJ1-4, with D maybe TRBD1 (6 bases). The V and J ends lost 2 bases and 7 bases respectively, with 11 bases between them. There are 14 residues in the CDR3. CDR3 coding DNA: TGTGCCAGCAGTTTACGGGGGGCCGGTGAAAAACTGTTTTTT. Encoded protein: CASSLRGAGEKLFF.

The V and J genes are TRBV7-8 and TRBJ1-2; possibly TRBD1 for D (6 bases). This CDR3 spans 16 amino acids. The V gene's germline CDR1 is SGHVS and CDR2 FQNEAQ. Deletions cut 5 bases from V and 2 bases from J, with 18 bases between. In DNA, the CDR3 is TGTGCCAGCAGCCCCCCTCGGACAGAGGCGAACTATGGCTACACCTTC. Translated: CASSPPRTEANYGYTF.

This clonotype showed up just a few times. The chain recombines TRBV29-1 with TRBJ2-3; D possibly corresponds to TRBD1 (6 bases). V lost 2 bases and J 0 bases, leaving 18 bases between the germline ends. The CDR3 loop spans 17 amino acids. Per germline, CDR1 SQVTM and CDR2 ANQGSEA. The CDR3 loop reads CSVERKSQGISTDTQYF. In nucleotides, the CDR3 is TGCAGCGTTGAAAGGAAGAGCCAGGGGATTAGCACAGATACGCAGTATTTT.

In its sample, this clonotype was seen a few times. The chain has TRBV7-6 and TRBJ2-7; 11 bases are shared with TRBD1. CDR1 SGHVS and CDR2 FNYEAQ come from the germline V gene. The length of the CDR3 is 14 residues. Trimming cost V 0 bases and J 6 bases; bases outside gene matches: 1. DNA of the CDR3: TGTGCCAGCAGCTTAGCCGGGACAGGGGGCGAGCAGTACTTC. Its protein product is CASSLAGTGGEQYF.

The chain links TRBV24-1 to TRBJ2-3, with 10 nucleotides matching TRBD2. V lost 4 bases to trimming and J lost 0 bases; unmatched junction nucleotides: 12. This CDR3 spans 19 amino acids. The germline V gene has CDR1 KGHDR and CDR2 SFDVKD. The CDR3 region is CATSEPTPSGRGSTDTQYF. The CDR3 nucleotides are TGTGCCACCAGTGAACCCACCCCTAGCGGGAGAGGCAGCACAGATACGCAGTATTTT.

This clonotype was recorded many times. The chain employs TRBV6-2 or TRBV6-3 and TRBJ1-5; D is ambiguous. Germline CDR1 is MNHEY and CDR2 is SVGEGT. The CDR3 contains 14 residues. V was cut by 2 bases and J by 0 bases, with 5 bases left in between. DNA of the CDR3: TGTGCCAGCAGTTACATGGATAGCAATCAGCCCCAGCATTTT. Amino acids: CASSYMDSNQPQHF.

The table lists this clonotype with many counts. V is TRBV4-1 and J is TRBJ1-4; D not certain. V gave up 0 bases and J gave up 4 bases, with 6 bases separating them. The CDR3 has 14 amino acids. Germline CDR1 reads MGHRA; CDR2 reads YSYEKL. The CDR3 nucleotides are TGCGCCAGCAGCCAAGACAGCCGTAATGAAAAACTGTTTTTT. It codes for CASSQDSRNEKLFF.

The V call is TRBV28, the J call TRBJ1-2; D is perhaps TRBD1 (6 bases). CDR1 and CDR2 (germline): MDHEN, SYDVKM. V lost 6 bases to trimming and J lost 7 bases, with 18 bases between them. This CDR3 comprises 14 residues. The chain's CDR3 is CASSPAGGARGYTF. The DNA for the CDR3 is TGTGCCAGCAGCCCCGCTGGGGGGGCGCGTGGCTACACCTTC.

The chain has TRBV7-2 and TRBJ1-6; D ambiguous. The CDR3 totals 12 residues. Per the germline V gene, CDR1 is SGHTA and CDR2 is FQGNSA. V was pared by 3 bases and J by 7 bases, with 4 bases between. The CDR3 region has the DNA TGTGCCAGCAGCTTGAGGAATTCACCCCTCCACTTT. It translates to CASSLRNSPLHF.

The sample holds many counts of this clonotype. The rearrangement joins TRBV6-6 to TRBJ1-1, with TRBD1 as a possible D gene (6 bases). Between the trimmed V and J ends, which lost 6 bases and 0 bases, there was a span of 17 bases. CDR1 and CDR2 from the germline V gene are MNHNY and SVGAGI (reference sequence). This CDR3 has 16 residues. This chain's CDR3 is CASRETDRIMNTEAFF. The CDR3, as DNA: TGTGCCAGCAGAGAAACGGACAGAATCATGAACACTGAAGCTTTCTTT.

In this sample, this clonotype turned up many times. The chain combines TRBV18 with TRBJ2-7; 7 bases fit TRBD1. Per the germline V gene, CDR1 is KGHSH and CDR2 is LQKENI. V was pared by 3 bases and J by 2 bases, with 4 bases of the junction left unmatched. This CDR3 is 14 amino acids long. CDR3 nucleotides: TGTGCCAGCTCACCTTCGGACAGGCCCTACGAGCAGTACTTC. As protein: CASSPSDRPYEQYF. The whole variable domain, filled in from reference TRBV18 and TRBJ2-7, reads NAGVMQNPRHLVRRRGQEARLRCSPMKGHSHVYWYRQLPEEGLKFMVYLQKENIIDESGMPKERFSAEFPKEGPSILRIQQVVRGDSAAYFCASSPSDRPYEQYFGPGTRLTVT.

This clonotype has at least ten counts. The chain couples TRBV20-1 to TRBJ2-7; TRBD2 matches 7 bases. Trimming cost V 4 bases and J 2 bases; bases outside gene matches: 14. The CDR3 totals 16 residues. The germline V gene encodes CDR1 DFQATT and CDR2 SNEGSKA (reference sequence). The CDR3 here is CSATAPLGRAPYEQYF. In nucleotides, the CDR3 is TGCAGTGCTACAGCTCCCCTGGGGAGGGCCCCCTACGAGCAGTACTTC.

V usage is TRBV5-1 and J usage is TRBJ2-1; 8 bases are a match to TRBD1. The CDR3 has 15 amino acids. V lost 5 bases, J lost 5 bases, and 9 bases stayed unmatched. Germline V gene sequence: CDR1 SGHRS, CDR2 YFSETQ. The CDR3 reads CASRVLGQANNEQFF. DNA for the CDR3: TGCGCCAGCAGAGTCCTGGGACAGGCAAACAATGAGCAGTTCTTC.

In its sample, this clonotype was seen a few times. This chain uses TRBV20-1 with TRBJ2-5; D ambiguous. The V end was cut by 0 bases, the J end by 1 base, with 9 bases between. Germline V CDR1 and CDR2: DFQATT, SNEGSKA (reference sequence). The CDR3 totals 14 residues. CDR3 nucleotides: TGCAGTGCTAGAGATTTGGAACTCCAAGAGACCCAGTACTTC. Translation gives CSARDLELQETQYF.

This clonotype showed up many times. The V gene is TRBV2, the J gene TRBJ2-7, with unresolved D. Germline V CDR1 and CDR2: SNHLY, FYNNEI. The CDR3 runs to 13 residues. The V and J ends lost 2 bases and 6 bases respectively, with 11 bases between them. The CDR3 sequence: CASSERPRTEQYF. CDR3 nucleotide sequence: TGTGCCAGCAGTGAACGCCCTAGGACCGAGCAGTACTTC.

This clonotype was observed at least ten times. The chain joins TRBV12-3 or TRBV12-4 to TRBJ2-7; a possible D gene is TRBD2 (5 bases). Trimming pared 6 bases from V and 1 base from J, leaving 19 bases between. This CDR3 has 16 amino acids. The CDR3 loop reads CASSSRGRGLSYEQYF. CDR3 sequence (DNA): TGTGCCAGCAGCTCCCGAGGCCGAGGGCTATCCTACGAGCAGTACTTC.

This clonotype was counted at least ten times. The V gene is TRBV13, the J gene TRBJ2-3; D uncertain. Germline V gene sequence: CDR1 PRHDT, CDR2 FYEKMQ (reference sequence). The CDR3 runs to 13 residues. V lost 0 bases, J lost 4 bases, and 5 bases lay in between. The CDR3 region is CASSLGNPDTQYF. The DNA of the CDR3 is TGTGCCAGCAGCTTAGGCAATCCAGATACGCAGTATTTT.

This clonotype was observed many times. The J gene is TRBJ2-3, the V gene TRBV12-3 or TRBV12-4; D call uncertain. V lost 5 bases and J 3 bases, leaving 12 bases between the germline ends. The CDR3 has 14 residues. The CDR3 protein is CASSPGWKTDTQYF. The CDR3 nucleotides are TGTGCCAGCAGTCCCGGTTGGAAAACAGATACGCAGTATTTT.